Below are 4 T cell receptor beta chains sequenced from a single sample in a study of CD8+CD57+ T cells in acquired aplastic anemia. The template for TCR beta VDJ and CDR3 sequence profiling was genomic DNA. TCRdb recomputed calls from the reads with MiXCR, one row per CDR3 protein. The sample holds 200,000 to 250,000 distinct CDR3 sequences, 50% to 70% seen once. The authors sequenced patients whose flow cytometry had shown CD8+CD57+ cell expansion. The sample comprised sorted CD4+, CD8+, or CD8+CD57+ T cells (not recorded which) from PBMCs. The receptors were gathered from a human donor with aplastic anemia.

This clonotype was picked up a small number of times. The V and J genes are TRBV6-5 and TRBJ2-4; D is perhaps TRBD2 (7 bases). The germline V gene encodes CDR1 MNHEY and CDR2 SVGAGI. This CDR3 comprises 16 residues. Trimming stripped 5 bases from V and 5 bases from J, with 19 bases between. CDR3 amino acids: CASSPFAGAGENIQYF. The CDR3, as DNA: TGTGCCAGCAGTCCCTTCGCGGGGGCAGGGGAAAACATTCAGTACTTC.

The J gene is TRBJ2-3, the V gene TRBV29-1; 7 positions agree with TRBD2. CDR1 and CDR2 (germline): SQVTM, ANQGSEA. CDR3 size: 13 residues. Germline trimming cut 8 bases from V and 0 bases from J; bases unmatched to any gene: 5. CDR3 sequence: CSSLRGSTDTQYF. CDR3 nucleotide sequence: TGCAGCTCCTTGCGGGGGAGCACAGATACGCAGTATTTT.

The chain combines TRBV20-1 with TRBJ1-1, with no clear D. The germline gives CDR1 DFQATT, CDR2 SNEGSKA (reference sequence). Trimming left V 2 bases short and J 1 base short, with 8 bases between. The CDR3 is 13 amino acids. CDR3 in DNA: TGCAGTGCTAGATCACAGCCGAACACTGAAGCTTTCTTT. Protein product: CSARSQPNTEAFF.

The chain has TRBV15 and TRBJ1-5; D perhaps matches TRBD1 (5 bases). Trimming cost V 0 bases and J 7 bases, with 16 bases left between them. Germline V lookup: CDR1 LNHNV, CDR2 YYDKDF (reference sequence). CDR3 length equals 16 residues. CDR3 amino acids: CATSRDLWDSGQPQHF. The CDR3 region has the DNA TGTGCCACCAGCAGAGATCTTTGGGATTCAGGGCAGCCCCAGCATTTT. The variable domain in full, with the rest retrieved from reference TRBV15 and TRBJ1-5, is DAMVIQNPRYQVTQFGKPVTLSCSQTLNHNVMYWYQQKSSQAPKLLFHYYDKDFNNEADTPDNFQSRRPNTSFCFLDIRSPGLGDTAMYLCATSRDLWDSGQPQHFGDGTRLSIL.